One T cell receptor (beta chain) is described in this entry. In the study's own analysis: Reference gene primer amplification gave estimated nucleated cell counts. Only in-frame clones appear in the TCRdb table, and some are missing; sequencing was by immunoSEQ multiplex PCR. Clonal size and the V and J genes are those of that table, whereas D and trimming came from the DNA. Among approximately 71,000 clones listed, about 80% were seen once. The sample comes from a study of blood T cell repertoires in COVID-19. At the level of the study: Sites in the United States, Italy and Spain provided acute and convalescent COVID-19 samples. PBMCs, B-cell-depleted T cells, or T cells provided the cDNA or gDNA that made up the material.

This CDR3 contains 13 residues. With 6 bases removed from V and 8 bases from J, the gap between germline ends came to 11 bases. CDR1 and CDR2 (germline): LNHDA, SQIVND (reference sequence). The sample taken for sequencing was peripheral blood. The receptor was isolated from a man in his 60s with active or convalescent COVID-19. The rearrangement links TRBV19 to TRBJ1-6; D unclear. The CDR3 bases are TGTGCCAGTAGCCCTACTCTGCATTCACCCCTCCACTTT. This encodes CASSPTLHSPLHF.